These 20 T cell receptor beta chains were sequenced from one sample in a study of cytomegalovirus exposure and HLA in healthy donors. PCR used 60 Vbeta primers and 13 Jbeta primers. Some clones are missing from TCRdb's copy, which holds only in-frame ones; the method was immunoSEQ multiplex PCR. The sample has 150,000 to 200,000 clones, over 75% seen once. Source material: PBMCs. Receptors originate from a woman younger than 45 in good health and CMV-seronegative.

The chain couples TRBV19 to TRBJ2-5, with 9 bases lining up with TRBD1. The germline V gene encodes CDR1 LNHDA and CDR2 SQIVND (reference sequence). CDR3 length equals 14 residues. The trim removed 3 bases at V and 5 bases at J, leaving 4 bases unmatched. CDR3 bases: TGTGCCAGTAGTATCCAAGGGACAGGGGAGACCCAGTACTTC. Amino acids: CASSIQGTGETQYF.

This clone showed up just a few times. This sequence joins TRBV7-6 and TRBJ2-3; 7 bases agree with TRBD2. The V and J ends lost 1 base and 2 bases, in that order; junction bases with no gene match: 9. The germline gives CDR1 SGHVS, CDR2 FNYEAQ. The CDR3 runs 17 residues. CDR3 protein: CASSLGVAGDTTDTQYF. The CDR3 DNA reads TGTGCCAGCAGCTTAGGGGTAGCGGGTGATACCACAGATACGCAGTATTTT.

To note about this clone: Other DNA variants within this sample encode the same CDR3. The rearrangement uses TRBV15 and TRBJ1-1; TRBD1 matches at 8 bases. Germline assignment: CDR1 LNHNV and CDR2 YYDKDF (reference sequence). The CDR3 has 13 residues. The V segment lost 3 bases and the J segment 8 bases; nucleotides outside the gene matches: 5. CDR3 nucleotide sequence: TGTGCCACCAGCAGGGGGGGGGACAGGGAAGCTTTCTTT. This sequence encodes CATSRGGDREAFF.

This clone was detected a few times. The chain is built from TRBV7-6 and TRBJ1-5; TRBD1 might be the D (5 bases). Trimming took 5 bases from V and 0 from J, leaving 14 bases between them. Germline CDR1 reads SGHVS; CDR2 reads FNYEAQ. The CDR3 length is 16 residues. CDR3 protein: CASSLMGGVSNQPQHF. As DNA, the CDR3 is TGTGCCAGCAGCCTAATGGGGGGTGTTAGCAATCAGCCCCAGCATTTT.

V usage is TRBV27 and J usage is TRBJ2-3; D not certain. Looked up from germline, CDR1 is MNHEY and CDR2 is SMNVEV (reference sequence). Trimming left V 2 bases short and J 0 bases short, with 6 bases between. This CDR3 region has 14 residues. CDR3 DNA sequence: TGTGCCAGCAGTTTAAGTAGTAGCACAGATACGCAGTATTTT. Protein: CASSLSSSTDTQYF.

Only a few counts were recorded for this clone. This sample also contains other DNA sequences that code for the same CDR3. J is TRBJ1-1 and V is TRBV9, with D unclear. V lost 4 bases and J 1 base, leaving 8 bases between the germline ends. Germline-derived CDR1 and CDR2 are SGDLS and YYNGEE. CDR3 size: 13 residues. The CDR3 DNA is TGTGCCAGCAGCCTCAGAGGGAACACTGAAGCTTTCTTT. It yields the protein CASSLRGNTEAFF.

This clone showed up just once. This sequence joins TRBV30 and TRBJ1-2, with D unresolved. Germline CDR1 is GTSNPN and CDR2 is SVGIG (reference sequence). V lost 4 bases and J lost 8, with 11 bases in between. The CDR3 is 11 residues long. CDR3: CAWINAYGYTF. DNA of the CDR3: TGTGCCTGGATAAACGCGTACGGCTACACCTTC.

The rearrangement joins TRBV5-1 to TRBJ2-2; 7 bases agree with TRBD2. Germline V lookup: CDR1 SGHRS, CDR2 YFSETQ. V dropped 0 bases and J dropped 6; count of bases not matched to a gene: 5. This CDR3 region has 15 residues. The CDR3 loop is CASSLDGGGPGELFF. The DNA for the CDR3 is TGCGCCAGCAGCTTGGACGGCGGGGGTCCCGGGGAGCTGTTTTTT.

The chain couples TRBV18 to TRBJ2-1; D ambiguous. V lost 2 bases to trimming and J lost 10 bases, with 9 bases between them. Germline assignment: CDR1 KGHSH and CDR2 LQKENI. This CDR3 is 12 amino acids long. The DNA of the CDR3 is TGTGCCAGCTCACCAACAATGTTCGAGCAGTTCTTC. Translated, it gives CASSPTMFEQFF.

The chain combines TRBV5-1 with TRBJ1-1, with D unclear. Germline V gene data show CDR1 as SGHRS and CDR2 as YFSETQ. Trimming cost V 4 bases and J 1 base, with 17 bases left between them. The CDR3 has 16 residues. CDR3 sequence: CASSLLGAPSNTEAFF. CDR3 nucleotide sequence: TGCGCCAGCAGCCTGTTGGGAGCCCCCTCGAACACTGAAGCTTTCTTT.

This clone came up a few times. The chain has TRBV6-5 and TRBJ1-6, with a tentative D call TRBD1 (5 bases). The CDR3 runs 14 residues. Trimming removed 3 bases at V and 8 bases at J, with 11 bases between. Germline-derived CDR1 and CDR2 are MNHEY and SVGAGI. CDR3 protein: CASSYTGYDSPLHF. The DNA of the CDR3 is TGTGCCAGCAGTTATACAGGTTACGATTCACCCCTCCACTTT.

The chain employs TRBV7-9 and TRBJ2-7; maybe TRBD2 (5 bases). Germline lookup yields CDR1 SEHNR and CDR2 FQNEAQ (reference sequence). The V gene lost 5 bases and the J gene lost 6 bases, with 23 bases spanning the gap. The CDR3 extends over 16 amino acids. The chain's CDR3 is CASSPAPSGMDLEQYF. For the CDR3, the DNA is TGTGCCAGCAGCCCTGCCCCCTCGGGGATGGACCTCGAGCAGTACTTC.

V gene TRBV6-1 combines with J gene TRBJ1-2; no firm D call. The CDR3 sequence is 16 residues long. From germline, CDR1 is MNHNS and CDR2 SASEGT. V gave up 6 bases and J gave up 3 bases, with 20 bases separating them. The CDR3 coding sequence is TGTGCCAGCAGCGAAAGAACGTGGAACAGAGACTATGGCTACACCTTC. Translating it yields CASSERTWNRDYGYTF.

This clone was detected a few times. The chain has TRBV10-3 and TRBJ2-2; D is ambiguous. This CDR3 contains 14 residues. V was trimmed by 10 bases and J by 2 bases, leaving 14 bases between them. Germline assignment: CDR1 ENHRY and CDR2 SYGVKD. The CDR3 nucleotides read TGTGCCAGCGGCGAACGGATAAACACCGGGGAGCTGTTTTTT. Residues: CASGERINTGELFF.

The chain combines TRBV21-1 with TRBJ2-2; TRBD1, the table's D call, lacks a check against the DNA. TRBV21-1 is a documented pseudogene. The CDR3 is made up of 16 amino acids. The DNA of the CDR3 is TGTGCCAGCAGCAAAGGTGGACAGGGGGCGACCGGGGAGCTGTTTTTT. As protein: CASSKGGQGATGELFF.

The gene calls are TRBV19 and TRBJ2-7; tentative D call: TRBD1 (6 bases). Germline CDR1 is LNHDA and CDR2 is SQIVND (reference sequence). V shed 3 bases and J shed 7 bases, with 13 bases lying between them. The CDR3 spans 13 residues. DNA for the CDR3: TGTGCCAGTAGTATCGCAGGGGCGGGTGAGCAGTACTTC. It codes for CASSIAGAGEQYF.

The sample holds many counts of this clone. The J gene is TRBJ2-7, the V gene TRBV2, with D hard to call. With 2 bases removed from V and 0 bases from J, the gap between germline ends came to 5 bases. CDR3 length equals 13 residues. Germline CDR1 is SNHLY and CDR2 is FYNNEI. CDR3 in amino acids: CASSESVSYEQYF. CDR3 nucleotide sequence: TGTGCCAGCAGTGAATCAGTCTCCTACGAGCAGTACTTC.

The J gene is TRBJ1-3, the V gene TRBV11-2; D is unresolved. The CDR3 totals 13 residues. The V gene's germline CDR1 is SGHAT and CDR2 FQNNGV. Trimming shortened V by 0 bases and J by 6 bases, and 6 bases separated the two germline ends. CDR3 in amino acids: CASSLDLENTIYF. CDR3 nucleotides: TGTGCCAGCAGCTTAGATCTAGAAAACACCATATATTTT.

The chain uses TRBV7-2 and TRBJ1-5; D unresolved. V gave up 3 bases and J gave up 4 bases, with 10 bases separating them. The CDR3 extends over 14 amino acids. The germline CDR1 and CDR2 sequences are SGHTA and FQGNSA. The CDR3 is CASSFPGSNQPQHF. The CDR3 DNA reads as TGTGCCAGCAGCTTCCCCGGGAGTAATCAGCCCCAGCATTTT. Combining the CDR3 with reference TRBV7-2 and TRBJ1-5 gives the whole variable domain GAGVSQSPSNKVTEKGKDVELRCDPISGHTALYWYRQSLGQGLEFLIYFQGNSAPDKSGLPSDRFSAERTGGSVSTLTIQRTQQEDSAVYLCASSFPGSNQPQHFGDGTRLSIL.

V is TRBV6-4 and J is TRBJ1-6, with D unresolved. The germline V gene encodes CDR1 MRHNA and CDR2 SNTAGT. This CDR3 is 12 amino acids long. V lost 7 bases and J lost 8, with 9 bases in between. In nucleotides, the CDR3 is TGTGCCAGCAACGTTTCGGATTCACCCCTCCACTTT. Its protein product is CASNVSDSPLHF.